A selection of T cell receptor beta chains follows, all from one sample in a study of T cell responses to AZD1222 COVID-19 vaccine. Some clones are missing from TCRdb's copy, which holds only in-frame ones; the method was immunoSEQ multiplex PCR. Here the sample spans under 150,000 clones, around 94% being singletons. The sample was peripheral blood, taken on day 0 of AZD1222 vaccination. These receptors all stem from an adult in good health. CDR3s include the opening cysteine and the closing phenylalanine or tryptophan. The order of the fields is V gene, D gene, J gene, CDR3 protein. The D gene is left open where the match is weak.

V: TRBV2; D: -; J: TRBJ1-1; CDR3: CASRDLTKGDTEAFF
V: TRBV19; D: -; J: TRBJ1-2; CDR3: CASSITGPESIYGYTF
V: TRBV20-1; D: -; J: TRBJ1-1; CDR3: CSASPSGTEAFF
V: TRBV29-1; D: TRBD2; J: TRBJ2-7; CDR3: CSVTPGTSGYEQYF
V: TRBV7-9; D: -; J: TRBJ1-2; CDR3: CASSHPGTNYGYTF
V: TRBV6-5; D: -; J: TRBJ1-4; CDR3: CASTVGRNGEKLFF
V: TRBV7-9; D: TRBD1; J: TRBJ2-3; CDR3: CASSLTGTGEDTQYF
V: TRBV27; D: TRBD2; J: TRBJ2-7; CDR3: CASSLYGTSGSEQYF
V: TRBV29-1; D: TRBD1; J: TRBJ1-4; CDR3: CSVAQGQGNEKLFF
V: TRBV9; D: -; J: TRBJ2-7; CDR3: CASSVDQGGEQYF
V: TRBV27; D: -; J: TRBJ2-2; CDR3: CASSLSYHTGELFF
V: TRBV30; D: TRBD1; J: TRBJ1-3; CDR3: CAWGLGQLGNTIYF
V: TRBV27; D: TRBD2; J: TRBJ2-2; CDR3: CASRWTSGTGELFF
V: TRBV28; D: -; J: TRBJ1-4; CDR3: CASSFLGANEKLFF
V: TRBV5-1; D: TRBD2; J: TRBJ2-7; CDR3: CASSLGWTSGSYEQYF
V: TRBV19; D: -; J: TRBJ2-7; CDR3: CASSLTGGFPEQYF
V: TRBV18; D: -; J: TRBJ2-7; CDR3: CASSPAIGEQYF
V: TRBV15; D: TRBD1; J: TRBJ2-4; CDR3: CATSPMPQGAGNIQYF
V: TRBV28; D: TRBD2; J: TRBJ2-3; CDR3: CASSLWVREATDTQYF
V: TRBV28; D: -; J: TRBJ1-3; CDR3: CASSLHGSGNTIYF
V: TRBV6-5; D: TRBD2; J: TRBJ2-7; CDR3: CASSYSRREWSYEQYF
V: TRBV7-9; D: -; J: TRBJ1-1; CDR3: CASSAIRGGFTEAFF
V: TRBV5-5; D: TRBD1; J: TRBJ2-1; CDR3: CASSLTGDGYNEQFF
V: TRBV4-2; D: -; J: TRBJ2-1; CDR3: CASTEREGNQFF
V: TRBV27; D: TRBD1; J: TRBJ1-1; CDR3: CASTRQGNTEAFF
V: TRBV3-1/TRBV3-2; D: -; J: TRBJ2-2; CDR3: CASSTAPGTGELFF
V: TRBV7-8; D: -; J: TRBJ2-7; CDR3: CASSLGLRDEQYF
V: TRBV19; D: -; J: TRBJ1-5; CDR3: CASSISTSRNQPQHF
V: TRBV7-9; D: -; J: TRBJ1-1; CDR3: CASSSNAGSAEAFF
V: TRBV28; D: TRBD1; J: TRBJ1-5; CDR3: CASSPLRQGGNQPQHF
V: TRBV7-2; D: -; J: TRBJ1-1; CDR3: CASSFFGGDTEAFF
V: TRBV9; D: TRBD2; J: TRBJ2-1; CDR3: CASSVGTSGDNEQFF
V: TRBV29-1; D: -; J: TRBJ2-3; CDR3: CSVESGTDTQYF
V: TRBV10-3; D: TRBD2; J: TRBJ2-2; CDR3: CAIASGRADTGELFF
V: TRBV7-9; D: -; J: TRBJ1-3; CDR3: CASSLAVGGSRNTIYF
V: TRBV27; D: -; J: TRBJ1-5; CDR3: CASASRGPGVDQPQHF
V: TRBV6-2/TRBV6-3; D: -; J: TRBJ2-2; CDR3: CASSYYFNTGELFF
V: TRBV28; D: -; J: TRBJ2-2; CDR3: CASSFLAMTIGELFF
V: TRBV12-5; D: TRBD1; J: TRBJ1-1; CDR3: CASGRRDRGIIEAFF
V: TRBV18; D: TRBD1; J: TRBJ1-5; CDR3: CASSPSTGGFNQPQHF
V: TRBV28; D: -; J: TRBJ2-7; CDR3: CASSLGTYEQYF
V: TRBV13; D: TRBD1; J: TRBJ1-2; CDR3: CASSLGLRQGGNYGYTF
V: TRBV3-1/TRBV3-2; D: -; J: TRBJ1-2; CDR3: CASSQGRGPSSIGYTF
V: TRBV15; D: -; J: TRBJ2-1; CDR3: CATSRSGVVPLSYNEQFF
V: TRBV10-1; D: -; J: TRBJ2-1; CDR3: CASSWGNEQFF
V: TRBV5-6; D: -; J: TRBJ1-3; CDR3: CASSRSGGGTGNTIYF
V: TRBV9; D: -; J: TRBJ2-5; CDR3: CASSGGETQYF
V: TRBV27; D: TRBD2; J: TRBJ2-2; CDR3: CASSPHSGRYNTGELFF
V: TRBV28; D: TRBD2; J: TRBJ2-5; CDR3: CASSLTSGKETQYF
V: TRBV11-2; D: TRBD2; J: TRBJ2-1; CDR3: CASSLGLAGGRHSNEQFF
V: TRBV28; D: -; J: TRBJ2-2; CDR3: CASSPASGNTGELFF
V: TRBV19; D: -; J: TRBJ1-3; CDR3: CASSNTRAASGNTIYF
V: TRBV5-1; D: -; J: TRBJ2-7; CDR3: CASSLLENSYEQYF
V: TRBV28; D: -; J: TRBJ2-7; CDR3: CASSLTPGKYEQYF
V: TRBV6-5; D: -; J: TRBJ1-2; CDR3: CASSPTAMRYTF